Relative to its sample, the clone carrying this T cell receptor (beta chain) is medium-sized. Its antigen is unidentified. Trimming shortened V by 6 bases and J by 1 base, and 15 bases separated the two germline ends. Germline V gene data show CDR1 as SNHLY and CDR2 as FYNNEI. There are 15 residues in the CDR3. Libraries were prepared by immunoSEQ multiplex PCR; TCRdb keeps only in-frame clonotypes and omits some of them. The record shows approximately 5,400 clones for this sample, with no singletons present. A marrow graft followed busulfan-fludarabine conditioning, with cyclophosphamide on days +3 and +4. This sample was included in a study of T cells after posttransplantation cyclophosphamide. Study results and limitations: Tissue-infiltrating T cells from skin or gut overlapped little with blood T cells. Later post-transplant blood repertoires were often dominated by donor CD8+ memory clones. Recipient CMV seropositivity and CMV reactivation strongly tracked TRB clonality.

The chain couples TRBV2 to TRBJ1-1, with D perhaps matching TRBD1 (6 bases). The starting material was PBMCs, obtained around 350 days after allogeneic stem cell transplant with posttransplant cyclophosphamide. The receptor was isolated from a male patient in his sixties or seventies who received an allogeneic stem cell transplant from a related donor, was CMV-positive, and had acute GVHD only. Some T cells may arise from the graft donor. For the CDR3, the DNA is TGTGCCAGCAGATCCCTCGAGGGGGAGAACACTGAAGCTTTCTTT. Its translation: CASRSLEGENTEAFF.